This T cell receptor (beta chain) was documented in a study of response to subunit inactivated influenza vaccine. This CDR3 is 12 amino acids long. Trimming removed 5 bases at V and 9 bases at J, with 11 bases between. The germline V gene encodes CDR1 SGHTA and CDR2 FQGNSA. MiXCR was run by TCRdb on the RT-PCR reads, yielding one entry per CDR3 protein. The repertoire holds 650,000 to 800,000 distinct CDR3 sequences, with around 14% as singletons. This clonotype was recorded many times. Its antigen is not known. Study-level findings and limits: Each seasonal influenza vaccination, the authors suggested, recruits few new T cells.

J is TRBJ2-1 and V is TRBV7-2; D is perhaps TRBD2 (5 bases). The material sequenced was PBMCs from blood, taken around 14 days before vaccination. This clonotype was obtained from a man aged 45-65 years who received an inactivated influenza vaccine. The CDR3 region has the DNA TGTGCCAGCAGCCTTAGCGCGAGTGAGCAGTTCTTC. Translation: CASSLSASEQFF.